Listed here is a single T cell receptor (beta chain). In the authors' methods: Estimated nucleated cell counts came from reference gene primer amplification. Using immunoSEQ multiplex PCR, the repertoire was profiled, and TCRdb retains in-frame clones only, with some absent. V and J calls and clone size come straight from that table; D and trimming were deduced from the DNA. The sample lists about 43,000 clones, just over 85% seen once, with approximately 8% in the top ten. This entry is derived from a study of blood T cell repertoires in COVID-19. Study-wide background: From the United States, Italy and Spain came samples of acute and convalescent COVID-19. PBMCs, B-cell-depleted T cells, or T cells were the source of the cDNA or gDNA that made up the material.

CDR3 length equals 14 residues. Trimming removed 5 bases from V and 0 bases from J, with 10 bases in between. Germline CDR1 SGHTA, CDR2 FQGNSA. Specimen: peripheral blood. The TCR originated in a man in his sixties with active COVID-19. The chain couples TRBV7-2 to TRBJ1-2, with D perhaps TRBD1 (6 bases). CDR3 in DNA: TGTGCCAGCAGCCCGACAGGAGCTAACTATGGCTACACCTTC. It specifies CASSPTGANYGYTF.